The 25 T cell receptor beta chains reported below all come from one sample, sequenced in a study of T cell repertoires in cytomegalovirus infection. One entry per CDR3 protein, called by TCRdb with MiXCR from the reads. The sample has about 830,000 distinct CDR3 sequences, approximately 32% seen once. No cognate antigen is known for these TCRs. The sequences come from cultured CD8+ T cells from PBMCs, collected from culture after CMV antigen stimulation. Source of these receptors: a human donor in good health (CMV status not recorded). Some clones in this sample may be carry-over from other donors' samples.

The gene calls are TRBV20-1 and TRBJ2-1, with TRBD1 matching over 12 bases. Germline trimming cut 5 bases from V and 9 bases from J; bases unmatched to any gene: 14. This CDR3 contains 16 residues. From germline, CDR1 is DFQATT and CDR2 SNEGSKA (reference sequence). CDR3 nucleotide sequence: TGCAGTGCTCTCACGGCAGGGACAGGGGGCTTGTCTGAGCAGTTCTTC. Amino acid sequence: CSALTAGTGGLSEQFF.

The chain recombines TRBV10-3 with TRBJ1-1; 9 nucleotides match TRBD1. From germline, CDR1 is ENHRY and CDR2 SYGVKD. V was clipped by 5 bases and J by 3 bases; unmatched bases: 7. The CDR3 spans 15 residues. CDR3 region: CAISRTGEGDTEAFF. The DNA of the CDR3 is TGTGCCATCAGTCGGACAGGGGAAGGGGACACTGAAGCTTTCTTT.

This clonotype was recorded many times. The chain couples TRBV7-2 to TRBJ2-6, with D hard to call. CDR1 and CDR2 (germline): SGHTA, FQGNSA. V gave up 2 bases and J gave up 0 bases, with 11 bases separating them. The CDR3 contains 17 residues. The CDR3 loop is CASSLYSRVSGANVLTF. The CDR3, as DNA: TGTGCCAGCAGCTTATACAGTAGGGTCTCTGGGGCCAACGTCCTGACTTTC.

The CDR3 nucleotides read TGTGCCAGCAGCCCCCCACTCGAGCAGTACTTC. It yields the protein CASSPPLEQYF. The rearrangement uses TRBV7-9 and TRBJ2-7; D gene uncertain. This CDR3 has 11 residues. Germline CDR1 and CDR2: SEHNR and FQNEAQ (reference sequence). V lost 5 bases, J lost 6 bases, and 8 bases lay in between.

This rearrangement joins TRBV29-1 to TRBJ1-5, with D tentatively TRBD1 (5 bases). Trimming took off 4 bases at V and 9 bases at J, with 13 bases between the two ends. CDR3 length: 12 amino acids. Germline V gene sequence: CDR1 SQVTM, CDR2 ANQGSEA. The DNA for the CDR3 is TGCAGCGTTGGGGGGGGGACTGCGCCCCAGCATTTT. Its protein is CSVGGGTAPQHF.

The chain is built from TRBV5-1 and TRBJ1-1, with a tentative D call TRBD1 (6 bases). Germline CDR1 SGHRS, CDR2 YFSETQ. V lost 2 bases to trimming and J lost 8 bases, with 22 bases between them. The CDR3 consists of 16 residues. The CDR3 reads CASSLHRAIEVVEAFF. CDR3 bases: TGCGCCAGCAGCTTACACAGGGCAATCGAGGTAGTCGAAGCTTTCTTT.

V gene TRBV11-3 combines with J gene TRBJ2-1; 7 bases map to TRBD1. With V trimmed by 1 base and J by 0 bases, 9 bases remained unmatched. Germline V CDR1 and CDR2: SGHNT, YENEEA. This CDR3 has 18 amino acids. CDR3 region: CASSLGQGVPVSYNEQFF. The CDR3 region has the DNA TGTGCCAGCAGCTTAGGGCAGGGGGTCCCCGTCTCCTACAATGAGCAGTTCTTC.

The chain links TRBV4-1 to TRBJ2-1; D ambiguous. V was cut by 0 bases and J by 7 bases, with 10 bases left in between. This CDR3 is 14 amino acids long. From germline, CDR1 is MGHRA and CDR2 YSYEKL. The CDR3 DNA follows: TGCGCCAGCAGCCAAGATCTTTGGCGGAATGAGCAGTTCTTC. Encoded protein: CASSQDLWRNEQFF.

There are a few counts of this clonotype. CDR3 loop: CSARPGTESYEQYV. CDR3 nucleotides: TGCAGTGCTAGACCTGGGACGGAGTCCTACGAGCAGTACGTC. The rearrangement links TRBV20-1 to TRBJ2-7; tentatively, D is TRBD1 or TRBD2 (5 bases each). Germline values: CDR1 DFQATT, CDR2 SNEGSKA (reference sequence). V was cut by 2 bases and J by 1 base, with 12 bases left in between. This CDR3 comprises 14 residues.

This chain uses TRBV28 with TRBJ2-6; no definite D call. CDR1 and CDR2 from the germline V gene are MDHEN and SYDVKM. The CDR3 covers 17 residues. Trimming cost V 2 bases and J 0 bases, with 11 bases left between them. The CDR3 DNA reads TGTGCCAGCAGTTTACGTTACAGCTTCTCTGGGGCCAACGTCCTGACTTTC. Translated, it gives CASSLRYSFSGANVLTF.

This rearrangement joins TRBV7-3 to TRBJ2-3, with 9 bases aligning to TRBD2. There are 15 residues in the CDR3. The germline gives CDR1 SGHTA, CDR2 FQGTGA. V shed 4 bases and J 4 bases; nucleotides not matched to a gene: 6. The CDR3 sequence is CASSSQRGVPDTQYF. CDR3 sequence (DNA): TGTGCCAGCAGCTCACAGCGGGGGGTACCAGATACGCAGTATTTT.

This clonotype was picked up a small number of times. CDR3: CASRKTAPQSTYTVQPQHF. The CDR3 DNA sequence: TGTGCCAGCAGAAAAACAGCGCCCCAGAGCACCTACACTGTCCAGCCCCAGCATTTT. The V call is TRBV6-1, the J call TRBJ1-5; the D is unclear. Trimming removed 6 bases from V and 7 bases from J, with 31 bases in between. The CDR3 consists of 19 residues. The germline V gene encodes CDR1 MNHNS and CDR2 SASEGT.

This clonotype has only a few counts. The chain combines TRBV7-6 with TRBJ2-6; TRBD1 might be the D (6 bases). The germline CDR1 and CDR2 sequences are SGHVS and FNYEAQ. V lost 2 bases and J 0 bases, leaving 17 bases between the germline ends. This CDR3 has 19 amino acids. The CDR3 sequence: CASSLYEQGSLSGANVLTF. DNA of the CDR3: TGTGCCAGCAGCTTATACGAACAGGGTTCCCTCTCTGGGGCCAACGTCCTGACTTTC.

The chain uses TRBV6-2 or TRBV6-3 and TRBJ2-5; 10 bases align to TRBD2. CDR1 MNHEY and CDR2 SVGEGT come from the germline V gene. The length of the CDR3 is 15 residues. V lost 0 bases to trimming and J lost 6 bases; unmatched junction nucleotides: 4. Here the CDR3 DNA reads TGTGCCAGCAGTTACTCCCAGGGACTAGCGAAGACCCAGTACTTC. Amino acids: CASSYSQGLAKTQYF.

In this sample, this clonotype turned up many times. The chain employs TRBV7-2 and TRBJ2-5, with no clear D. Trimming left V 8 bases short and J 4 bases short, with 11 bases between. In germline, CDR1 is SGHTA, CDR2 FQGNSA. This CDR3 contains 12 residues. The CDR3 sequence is CASHHLGETQYF. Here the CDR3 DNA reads TGTGCCAGCCACCATCTTGGAGAGACCCAGTACTTC.

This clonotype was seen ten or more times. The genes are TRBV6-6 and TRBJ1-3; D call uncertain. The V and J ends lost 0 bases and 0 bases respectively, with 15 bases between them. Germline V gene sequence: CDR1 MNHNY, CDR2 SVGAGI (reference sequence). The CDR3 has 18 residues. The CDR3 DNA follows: TGTGCCAGCAGTTACTCTCAAAGGCGCTGGGACTCTGGAAACACCATATATTTT. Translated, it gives CASSYSQRRWDSGNTIYF.

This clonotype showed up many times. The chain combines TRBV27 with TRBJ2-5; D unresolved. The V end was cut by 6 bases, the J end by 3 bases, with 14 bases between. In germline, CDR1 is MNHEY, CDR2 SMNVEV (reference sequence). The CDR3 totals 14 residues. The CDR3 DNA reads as TGTGCCAGCAGCCCAGTAGACCCCGAAGAGACCCAGTACTTC. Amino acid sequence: CASSPVDPEETQYF.

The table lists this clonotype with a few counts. CDR3 amino acids: CASSFELPGPSGNTIYF. The CDR3 bases are TGTGCCAGCAGCTTCGAACTTCCGGGGCCCTCTGGAAACACCATATATTTT. The chain recombines TRBV7-9 with TRBJ1-3; TRBD1 might be the D (5 bases). The CDR3 contains 17 residues. V was cut by 3 bases and J by 0 bases, with 15 bases left in between. The V gene's germline CDR1 is SEHNR and CDR2 FQNEAQ (reference sequence).

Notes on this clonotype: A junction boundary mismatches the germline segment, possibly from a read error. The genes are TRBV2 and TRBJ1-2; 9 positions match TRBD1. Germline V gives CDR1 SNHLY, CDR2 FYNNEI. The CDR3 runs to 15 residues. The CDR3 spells CASREGTGTNYGYTF. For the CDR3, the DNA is TGTGCCAGCAGAGAAGGGACAGGGACCAACTATGGCTACACCTTC.

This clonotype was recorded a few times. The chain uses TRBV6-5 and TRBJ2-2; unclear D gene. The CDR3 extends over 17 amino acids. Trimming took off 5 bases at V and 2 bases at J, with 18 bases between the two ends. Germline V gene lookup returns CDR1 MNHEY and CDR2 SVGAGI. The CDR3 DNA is TGTGCCAGCAGTCTAGTTTCCCCTCGCCATAACACCGGGGAGCTGTTTTTT. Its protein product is CASSLVSPRHNTGELFF.

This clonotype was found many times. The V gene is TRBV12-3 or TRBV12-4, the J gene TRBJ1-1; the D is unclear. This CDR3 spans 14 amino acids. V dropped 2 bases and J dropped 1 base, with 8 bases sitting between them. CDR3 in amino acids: CASSLSRQNTEAFF. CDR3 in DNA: TGTGCCAGCAGTTTATCCAGACAGAACACTGAAGCTTTCTTT.

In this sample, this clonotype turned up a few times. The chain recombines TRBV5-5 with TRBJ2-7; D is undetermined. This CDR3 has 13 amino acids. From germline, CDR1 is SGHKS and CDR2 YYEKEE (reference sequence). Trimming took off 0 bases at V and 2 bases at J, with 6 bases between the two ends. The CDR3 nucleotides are TGTGCCAGCAGCTTGGAACCAGCCTACGAGCAGTACGTC. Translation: CASSLEPAYEQYV.

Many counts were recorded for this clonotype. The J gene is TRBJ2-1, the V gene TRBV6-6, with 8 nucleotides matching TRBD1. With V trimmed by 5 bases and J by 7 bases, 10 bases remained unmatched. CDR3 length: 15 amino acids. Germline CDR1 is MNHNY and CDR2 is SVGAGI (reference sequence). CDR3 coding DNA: TGTGCCAGCAGTCTCCTGACAGGGGCATCAAATGAGCAGTTCTTC. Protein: CASSLLTGASNEQFF.

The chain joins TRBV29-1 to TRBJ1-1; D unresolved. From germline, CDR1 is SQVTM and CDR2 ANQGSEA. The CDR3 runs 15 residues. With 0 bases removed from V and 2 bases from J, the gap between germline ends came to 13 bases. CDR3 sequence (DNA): TGCAGCGTTGAAGATCCTTTTCCTAACAACACTGAAGCTTTCTTT. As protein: CSVEDPFPNNTEAFF.

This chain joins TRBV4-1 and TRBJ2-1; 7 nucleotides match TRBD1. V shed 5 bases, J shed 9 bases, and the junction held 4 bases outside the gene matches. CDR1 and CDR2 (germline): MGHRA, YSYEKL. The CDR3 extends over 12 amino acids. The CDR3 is CASSRQGTEQFF. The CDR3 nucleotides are TGCGCCAGCAGCAGACAGGGAACTGAGCAGTTCTTC.